The sequence of this TCR beta chain was determined in a study of T-cell reconstitution after alpha-beta-depleted transplantation in children. A TCRbeta library incorporating unique molecular identifiers was prepared. MiXCR was run by TCRdb on the PCR reads, yielding one entry per CDR3 protein. Here the sample spans over 150,000 distinct CDR3 sequences, approximately 14% being singletons. Germline CDR1 reads SGHVS; CDR2 reads FNYEAQ. The CDR3 loop spans 17 amino acids. The junction had 9 bases not matched to a gene; V was cut back by 5 bases and J by 0 bases. Specimen: PBMCs from the stem cell graft donor, collected from the stem cell graft. The clonotype was recovered from a human donor who donated a stem cell graft to a child with acute lymphoblastic leukemia. The rearrangement links TRBV7-6 to TRBJ2-1; 8 bases align to TRBD1. CDR3 residues: CASSQGAGWSSYNEQFF. The CDR3 nucleotides read TGTGCCAGCAGCCAGGGGGCAGGCTGGAGCTCCTACAATGAGCAGTTCTTC. Drawing the rest from reference TRBV7-6 and TRBJ2-1, the complete variable domain is GAGVSQSPRYKVTKRGQDVALRCDPISGHVSLYWYRQALGQGPEFLTYFNYEAQQDKSGLPNDRFSAERPEGSISTLTIQRTEQRDSAMYRCASSQGAGWSSYNEQFFGPGTRLTVL.